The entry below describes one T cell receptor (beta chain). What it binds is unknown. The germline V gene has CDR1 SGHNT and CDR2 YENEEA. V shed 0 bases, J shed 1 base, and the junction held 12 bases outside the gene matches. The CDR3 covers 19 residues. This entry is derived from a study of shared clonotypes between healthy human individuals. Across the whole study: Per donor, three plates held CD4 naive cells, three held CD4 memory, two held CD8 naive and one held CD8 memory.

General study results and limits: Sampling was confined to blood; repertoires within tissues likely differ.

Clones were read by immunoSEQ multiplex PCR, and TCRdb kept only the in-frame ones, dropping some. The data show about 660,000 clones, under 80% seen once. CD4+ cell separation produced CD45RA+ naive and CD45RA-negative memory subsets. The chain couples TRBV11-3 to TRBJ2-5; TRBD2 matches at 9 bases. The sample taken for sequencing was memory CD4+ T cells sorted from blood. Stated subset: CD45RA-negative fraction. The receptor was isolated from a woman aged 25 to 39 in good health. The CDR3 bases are TGTGCCAGCAGCTTAGATAAGGTTTCGCCTAGCGGGACCCAAGAGACCCAGTACTTC. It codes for CASSLDKVSPSGTQETQYF.